One and the same sample provided the 6 T cell receptor beta chains below, sequenced in a study of blood T cell repertoires in COVID-19. Using immunoSEQ multiplex PCR, the repertoire was profiled, and TCRdb retains in-frame clones only, with some absent. The repertoire consists of about 110,000 clones, with about 87% occurring once and the leading ten covering roughly 6.5%. The sample consisted of peripheral blood. The receptors were gathered from a woman in her fifties or sixties with acute or convalescent COVID-19.

This rearrangement joins TRBV5-1 to TRBJ1-1; D gene ambiguous. Germline-derived CDR1 and CDR2 are SGHRS and YFSETQ. The CDR3 is 15 residues long. Deletions cut 3 bases from V and 3 bases from J, with 15 bases between. CDR3 in DNA: TGCGCCAGCAGCTCCCGGAGCTTGGGAGACACTGAAGCTTTCTTT. Amino acid sequence: CASSSRSLGDTEAFF.

The rearrangement uses TRBV10-3 and TRBJ1-2; 8 bases are shared with TRBD1. Germline lookup yields CDR1 ENHRY and CDR2 SYGVKD. The CDR3 loop spans 13 amino acids. V was pared by 7 bases and J by 8 bases, with 9 bases of the junction left unmatched. The CDR3 loop is CAINKDRVDGYTF. As DNA, the CDR3 is TGTGCCATCAATAAGGACAGGGTAGACGGCTACACCTTC.

The chain joins TRBV28 to TRBJ1-6; no clear D gene. Germline CDR1 reads MDHEN; CDR2 reads SYDVKM. Deletions cut 3 bases from V and 17 bases from J, with 11 bases between. This CDR3 spans 11 amino acids. The CDR3 DNA is TGTGCCAGCAGTTTCTACGGGGTAGTCCACTTT. This translates into CASSFYGVVHF.

The chain is built from TRBV2 and TRBJ2-7; D gene unclear. Trimming shortened V by 5 bases and J by 3 bases, and 5 bases separated the two germline ends. Germline V gives CDR1 SNHLY, CDR2 FYNNEI. This CDR3 region has 11 residues. In DNA, the CDR3 is TGTGCCAGCAGTCCAGGCTACGAGCAGTACTTC. Its protein product is CASSPGYEQYF. Full variable domain (missing parts from reference TRBV2 and TRBJ2-7): EPEVTQTPSHQVTQMGQEVILRCVPISNHLYFYWYRQILGQKVEFLVSFYNNEISEKSEIFDDQFSVERPDGSNFTLKIRSTKLEDSAMYFCASSPGYEQYFGPGTRLTVT.

The V and J genes are TRBV5-5 and TRBJ1-1; no definite D call. CDR3 length equals 14 residues. Trimming pared 1 base from V and 5 bases from J, leaving 12 bases between. Germline CDR1 is SGHKS and CDR2 is YYEKEE (reference sequence). CDR3 in amino acids: CASSLLGGSTEAFF. The CDR3 DNA reads TGTGCCAGCAGCTTGTTGGGAGGTAGTACTGAAGCTTTCTTT.

There are a few counts of this clone. The V gene is TRBV10-2, the J gene TRBJ1-5, with D perhaps matching TRBD1 (6 bases). Germline V gives CDR1 WSHSY, CDR2 SAAADI. The CDR3 sequence is 17 residues long. V gave up 3 bases and J gave up 5 bases, with 20 bases separating them. CDR3 amino acids: CASSEHWTALTDQPQHF. CDR3 nucleotide sequence: TGCGCCAGCAGTGAACATTGGACAGCTCTAACAGATCAGCCCCAGCATTTT.